This TCR beta chain was retrieved from a study of immune evolution from preneoplasia to lung adenocarcinoma. Whole-study findings and limits: Top clone frequencies peaked in normal lung, apparently declining through invasive adenocarcinoma. Later-stage lesions appeared to have more T cells, more diversity, less clonality.

Per germline, CDR1 SGHRS and CDR2 YFSETQ. V trimming: 4 bases; J trimming: 3 bases; junction bases outside the gene matches: 4. The CDR3 loop spans 14 amino acids. Nucleic acids came from premalignant or tumor cells enriched by macro-dissection. Generated by immunoSEQ multiplex PCR, the TCRdb table keeps only in-frame clones and is missing some. Seen here are 27,000 or so clones, less than 80% observed once, and the top ten hold around 5%. This clone was observed once. Its antigen is not known. Sequenced material: FFPE invasive lung adenocarcinoma tissue. This receptor was identified in a person aged 55 to 69 with invasive lung adenocarcinoma. Some clones in this sample may be carry-over from other donors' samples. The V call is TRBV5-1, the J call TRBJ2-1, with 7 nucleotides matching TRBD1. Here the CDR3 DNA reads TGCGCCAGCAGCACCGGACAGGACTACAATGAGCAGTTCTTC. It specifies CASSTGQDYNEQFF.